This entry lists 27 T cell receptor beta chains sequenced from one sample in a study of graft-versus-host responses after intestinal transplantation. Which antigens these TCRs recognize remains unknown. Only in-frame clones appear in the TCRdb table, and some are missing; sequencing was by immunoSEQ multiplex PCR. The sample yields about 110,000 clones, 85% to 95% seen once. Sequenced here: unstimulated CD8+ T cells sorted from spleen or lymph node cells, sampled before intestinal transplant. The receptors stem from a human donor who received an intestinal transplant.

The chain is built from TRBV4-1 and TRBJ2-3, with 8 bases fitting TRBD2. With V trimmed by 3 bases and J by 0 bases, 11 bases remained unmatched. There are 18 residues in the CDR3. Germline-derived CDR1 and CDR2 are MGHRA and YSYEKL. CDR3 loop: CASSQARTGGVSTDTQYF. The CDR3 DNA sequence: TGCGCCAGCAGCCAGGCCAGGACGGGAGGGGTTAGCACAGATACGCAGTATTTT.

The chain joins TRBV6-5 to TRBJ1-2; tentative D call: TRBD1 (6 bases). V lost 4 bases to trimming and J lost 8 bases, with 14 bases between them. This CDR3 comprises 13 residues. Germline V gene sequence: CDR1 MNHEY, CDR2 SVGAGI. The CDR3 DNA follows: TGTGCCAGCAGTTTTTCAGGGGAAGGAGGCTACACCTTC. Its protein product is CASSFSGEGGYTF.

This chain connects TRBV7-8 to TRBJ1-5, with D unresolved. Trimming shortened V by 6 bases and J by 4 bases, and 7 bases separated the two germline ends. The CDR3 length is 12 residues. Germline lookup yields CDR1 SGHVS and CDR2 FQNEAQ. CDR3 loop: CASSQGNQPQHF. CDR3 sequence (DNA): TGTGCCAGCAGTCAAGGGAATCAGCCCCAGCATTTT.

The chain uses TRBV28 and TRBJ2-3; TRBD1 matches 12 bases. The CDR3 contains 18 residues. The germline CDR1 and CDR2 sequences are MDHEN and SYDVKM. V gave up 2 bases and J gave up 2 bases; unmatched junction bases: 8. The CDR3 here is CASSLSSGTGGFTDTQYF. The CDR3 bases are TGTGCCAGCAGTTTAAGCTCGGGGACAGGGGGCTTCACAGATACGCAGTATTTT.

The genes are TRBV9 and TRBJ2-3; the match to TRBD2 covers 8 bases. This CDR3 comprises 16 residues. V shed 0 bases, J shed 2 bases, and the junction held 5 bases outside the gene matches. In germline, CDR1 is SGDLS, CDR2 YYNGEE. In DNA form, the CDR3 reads TGTGCCAGCAGCGTAGATCCGGGAGGGCCCACAGATACGCAGTATTTT. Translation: CASSVDPGGPTDTQYF. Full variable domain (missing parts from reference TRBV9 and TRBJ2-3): DSGVTQTPKHLITATGQRVTLRCSPRSGDLSVYWYQQSLDQGLQFLIQYYNGEERAKGNILERFSAQQFPDLHSELNLSSLELGDSALYFCASSVDPGGPTDTQYFGPGTRLTVL.

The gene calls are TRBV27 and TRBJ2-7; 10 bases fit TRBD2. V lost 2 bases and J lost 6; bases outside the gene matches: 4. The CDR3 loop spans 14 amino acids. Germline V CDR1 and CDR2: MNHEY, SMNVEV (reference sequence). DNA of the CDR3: TGTGCCAGCAGTTTAAGCGGGAGGGCGCGCGAGCAGTACTTC. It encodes CASSLSGRAREQYF.

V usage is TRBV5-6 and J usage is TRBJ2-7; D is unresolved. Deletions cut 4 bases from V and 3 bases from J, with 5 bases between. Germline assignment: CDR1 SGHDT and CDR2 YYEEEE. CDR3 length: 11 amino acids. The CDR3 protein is CASSGNYEQYF. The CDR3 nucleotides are TGTGCCAGCAGCGGGAACTACGAGCAGTACTTC. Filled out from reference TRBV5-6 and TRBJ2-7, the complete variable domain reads DAGVTQSPTHLIKTRGQQVTLRCSPKSGHDTVSWYQQALGQGPQFIFQYYEEEERQRGNFPDRFSGHQFPNYSSELNVNALLLGDSALYLCASSGNYEQYFGPGTRLTVT.

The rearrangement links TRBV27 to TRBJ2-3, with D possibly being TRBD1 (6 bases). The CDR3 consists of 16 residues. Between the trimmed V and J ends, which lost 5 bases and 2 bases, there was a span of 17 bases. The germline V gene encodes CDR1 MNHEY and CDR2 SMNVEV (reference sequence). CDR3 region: CASSPKQGSITDTQYF. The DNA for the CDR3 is TGTGCCAGCAGTCCCAAACAGGGATCCATCACAGATACGCAGTATTTT.

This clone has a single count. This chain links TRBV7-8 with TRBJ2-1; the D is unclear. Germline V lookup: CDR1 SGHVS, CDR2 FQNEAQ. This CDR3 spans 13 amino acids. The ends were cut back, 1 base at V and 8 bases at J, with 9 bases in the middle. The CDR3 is CASSLGPGYEQFF. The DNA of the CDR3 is TGTGCCAGCAGCTTAGGACCCGGATATGAGCAGTTCTTC.

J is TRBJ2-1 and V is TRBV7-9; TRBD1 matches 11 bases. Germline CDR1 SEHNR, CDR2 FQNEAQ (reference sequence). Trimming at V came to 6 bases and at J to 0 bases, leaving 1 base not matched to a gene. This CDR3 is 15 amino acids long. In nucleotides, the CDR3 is TGTGCCAGCAGAGGACAGGGGGCCTCCTACAATGAGCAGTTCTTC. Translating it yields CASRGQGASYNEQFF.

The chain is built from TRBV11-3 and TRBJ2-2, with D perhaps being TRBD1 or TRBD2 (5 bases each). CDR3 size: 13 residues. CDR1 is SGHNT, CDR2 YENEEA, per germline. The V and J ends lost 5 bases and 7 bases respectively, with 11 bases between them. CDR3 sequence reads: CASSPSGLGELFF. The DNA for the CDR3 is TGTGCCAGCAGCCCCTCGGGGCTCGGGGAGCTGTTTTTT.

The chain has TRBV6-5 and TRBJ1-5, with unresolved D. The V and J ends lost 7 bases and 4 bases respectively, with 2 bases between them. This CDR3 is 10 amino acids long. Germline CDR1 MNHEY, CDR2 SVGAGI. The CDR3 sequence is CASNNQPQHF. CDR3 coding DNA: TGTGCCAGCAATAATCAGCCCCAGCATTTT.

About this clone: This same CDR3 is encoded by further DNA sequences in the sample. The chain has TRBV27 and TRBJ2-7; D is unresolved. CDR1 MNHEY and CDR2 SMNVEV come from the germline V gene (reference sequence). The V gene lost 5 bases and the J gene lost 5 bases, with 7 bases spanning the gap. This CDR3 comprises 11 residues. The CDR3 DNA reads TGTGCCAGCAGTACCGGTAACGAGCAGTACTTC. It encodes CASSTGNEQYF.

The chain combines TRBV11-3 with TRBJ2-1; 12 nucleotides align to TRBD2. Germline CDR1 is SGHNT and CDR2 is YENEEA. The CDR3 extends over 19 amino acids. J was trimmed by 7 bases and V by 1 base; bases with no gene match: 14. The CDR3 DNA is TGTGCCAGCAGCTTAGGTGCTGGGGCAACTAGCGGGAGGCCGAATGAGCAGTTCTTC. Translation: CASSLGAGATSGRPNEQFF.

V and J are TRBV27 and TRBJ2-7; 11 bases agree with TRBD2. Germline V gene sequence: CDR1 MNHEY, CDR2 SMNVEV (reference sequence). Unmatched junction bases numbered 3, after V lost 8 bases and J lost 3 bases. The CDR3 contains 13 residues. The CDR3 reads CASSGTSGYEQYF. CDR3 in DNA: TGTGCCAGCTCCGGGACTAGCGGCTACGAGCAGTACTTC.

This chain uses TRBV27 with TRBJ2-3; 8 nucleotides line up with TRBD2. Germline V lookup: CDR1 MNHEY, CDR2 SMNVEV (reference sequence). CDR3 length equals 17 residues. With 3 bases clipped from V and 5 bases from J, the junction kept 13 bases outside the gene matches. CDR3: CASSFRGQREFGDTQYF. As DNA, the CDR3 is TGTGCCAGCAGTTTCCGTGGCCAGCGGGAGTTCGGAGATACGCAGTATTTT.

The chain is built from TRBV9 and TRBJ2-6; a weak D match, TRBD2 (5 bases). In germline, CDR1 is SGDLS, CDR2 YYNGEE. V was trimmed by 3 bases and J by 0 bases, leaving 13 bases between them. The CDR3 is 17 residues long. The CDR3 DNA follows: TGTGCCAGCAGCGCTCCTGGACTTGGCTCTGGGGCCAACGTCCTGACTTTC. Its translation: CASSAPGLGSGANVLTF.

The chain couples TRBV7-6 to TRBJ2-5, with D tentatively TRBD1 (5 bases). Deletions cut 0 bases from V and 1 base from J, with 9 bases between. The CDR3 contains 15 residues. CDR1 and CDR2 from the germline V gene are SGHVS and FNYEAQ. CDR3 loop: CASSLAQDLQETQYF. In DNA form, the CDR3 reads TGTGCCAGCAGCTTAGCACAGGACCTCCAAGAGACCCAGTACTTC. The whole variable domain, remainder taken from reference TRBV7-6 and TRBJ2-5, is GAGVSQSPRYKVTKRGQDVALRCDPISGHVSLYWYRQALGQGPEFLTYFNYEAQQDKSGLPNDRFSAERPEGSISTLTIQRTEQRDSAMYRCASSLAQDLQETQYFGPGTRLLVL.

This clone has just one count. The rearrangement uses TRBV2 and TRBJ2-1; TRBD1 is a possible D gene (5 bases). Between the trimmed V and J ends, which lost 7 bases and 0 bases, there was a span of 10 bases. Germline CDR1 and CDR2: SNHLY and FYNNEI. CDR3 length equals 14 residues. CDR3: CASKTVSSYNEQFF. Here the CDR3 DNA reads TGTGCCAGCAAGACAGTCAGCTCCTACAATGAGCAGTTCTTC.

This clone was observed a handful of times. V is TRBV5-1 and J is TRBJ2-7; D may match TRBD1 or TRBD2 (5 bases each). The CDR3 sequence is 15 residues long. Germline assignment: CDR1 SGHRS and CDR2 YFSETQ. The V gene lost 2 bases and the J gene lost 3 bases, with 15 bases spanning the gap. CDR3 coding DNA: TGCGCCAGCAGCTTTTTCGAGGGGCCCATCTACGAGCAGTACTTC. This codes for CASSFFEGPIYEQYF.

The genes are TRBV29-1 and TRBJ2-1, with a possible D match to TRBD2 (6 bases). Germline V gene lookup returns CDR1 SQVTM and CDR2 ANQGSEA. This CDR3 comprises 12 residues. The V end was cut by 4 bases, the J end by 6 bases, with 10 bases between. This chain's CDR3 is CSVGLGSNEQFF. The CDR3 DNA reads TGCAGCGTTGGACTAGGCAGCAATGAGCAGTTCTTC.

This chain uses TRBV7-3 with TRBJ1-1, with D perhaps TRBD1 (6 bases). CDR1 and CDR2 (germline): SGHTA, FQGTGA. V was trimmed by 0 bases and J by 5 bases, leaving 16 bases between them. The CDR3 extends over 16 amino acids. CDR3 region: CASSLTPYRVRTEAFF. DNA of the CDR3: TGTGCCAGCAGCTTAACACCCTACAGGGTTCGGACTGAAGCTTTCTTT.

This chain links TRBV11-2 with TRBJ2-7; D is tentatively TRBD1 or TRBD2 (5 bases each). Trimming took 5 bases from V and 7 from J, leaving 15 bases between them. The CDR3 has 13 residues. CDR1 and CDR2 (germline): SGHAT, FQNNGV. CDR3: CASSQYLGVEQYF. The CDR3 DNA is TGTGCCAGCAGCCAATATTTGGGGGTGGAGCAGTACTTC.

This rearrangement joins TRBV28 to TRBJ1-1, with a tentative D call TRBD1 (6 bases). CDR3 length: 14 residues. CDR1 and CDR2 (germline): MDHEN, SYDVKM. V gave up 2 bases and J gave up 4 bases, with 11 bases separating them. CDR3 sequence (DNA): TGTGCCAGCAGTTTACGGGGGCTGGGCACTGAAGCTTTCTTT. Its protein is CASSLRGLGTEAFF. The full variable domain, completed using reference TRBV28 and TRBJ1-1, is DVKVTQSSRYLVKRTGEKVFLECVQDMDHENMFWYRQDPGLGLRLIYFSYDVKMKEKGDIPEGYSVSREKKERFSLILESASTNQTSMYLCASSLRGLGTEAFFGQGTRLTVV.

The CDR3 nucleotides are TGTGCCAGCAGCTTAGGACTAGTAGGTGAGCAGTTCTTC. Its protein product is CASSLGLVGEQFF. The chain joins TRBV11-3 to TRBJ2-1, with TRBD2 as a possible D gene (6 bases). Trimming took off 1 base at V and 9 bases at J, with 10 bases between the two ends. The CDR3 covers 13 residues. CDR1 is SGHNT and CDR2 is YENEEA in the germline V gene.

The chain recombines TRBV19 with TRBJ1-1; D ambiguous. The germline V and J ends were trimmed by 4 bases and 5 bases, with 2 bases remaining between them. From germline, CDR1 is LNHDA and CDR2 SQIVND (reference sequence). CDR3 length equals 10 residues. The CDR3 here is CASSTTEAFF. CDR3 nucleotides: TGTGCCAGTAGTACGACTGAAGCTTTCTTT.

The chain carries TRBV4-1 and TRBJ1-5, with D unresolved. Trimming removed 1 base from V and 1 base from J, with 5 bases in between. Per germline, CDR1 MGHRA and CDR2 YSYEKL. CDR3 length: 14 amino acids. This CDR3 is CASSQGRSNQPQHF. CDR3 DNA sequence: TGCGCCAGCAGCCAAGGTCGGAGCAATCAGCCCCAGCATTTT.